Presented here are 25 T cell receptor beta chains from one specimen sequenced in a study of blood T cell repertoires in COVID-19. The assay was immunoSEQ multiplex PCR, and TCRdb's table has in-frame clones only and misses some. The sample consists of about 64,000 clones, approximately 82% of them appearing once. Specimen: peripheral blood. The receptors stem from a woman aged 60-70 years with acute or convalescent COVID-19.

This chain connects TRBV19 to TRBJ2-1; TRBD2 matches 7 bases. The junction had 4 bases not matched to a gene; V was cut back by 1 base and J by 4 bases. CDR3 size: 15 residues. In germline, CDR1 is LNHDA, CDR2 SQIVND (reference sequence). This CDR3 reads CASSIGGGGYNEQFF. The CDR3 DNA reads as TGTGCCAGTAGTATAGGGGGGGGAGGGTACAATGAGCAGTTCTTC. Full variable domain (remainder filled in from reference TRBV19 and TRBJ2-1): DGGITQSPKYLFRKEGQNVTLSCEQNLNHDAMYWYRQDPGQGLRLIYYSQIVNDFQKGDIAEGYSVSREKKESFPLTVTSAQKNPTAFYLCASSIGGGGYNEQFFGPGTRLTVL.

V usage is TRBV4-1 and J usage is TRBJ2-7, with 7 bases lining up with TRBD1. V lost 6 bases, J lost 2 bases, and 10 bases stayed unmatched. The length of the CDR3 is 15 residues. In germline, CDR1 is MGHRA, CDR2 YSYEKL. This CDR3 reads CASSLLSGQPYEQYF. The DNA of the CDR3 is TGCGCCAGCAGTCTCCTGTCGGGACAGCCCTACGAGCAGTACTTC.

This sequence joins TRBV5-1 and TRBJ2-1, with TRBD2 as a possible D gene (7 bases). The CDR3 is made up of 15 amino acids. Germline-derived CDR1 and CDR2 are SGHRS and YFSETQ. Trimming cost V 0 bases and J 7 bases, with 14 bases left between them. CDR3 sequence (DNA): TGCGCCAGCAGCTTGGTAGGGGGGGGCCGGAATGAGCAGTTCTTC. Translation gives CASSLVGGGRNEQFF.

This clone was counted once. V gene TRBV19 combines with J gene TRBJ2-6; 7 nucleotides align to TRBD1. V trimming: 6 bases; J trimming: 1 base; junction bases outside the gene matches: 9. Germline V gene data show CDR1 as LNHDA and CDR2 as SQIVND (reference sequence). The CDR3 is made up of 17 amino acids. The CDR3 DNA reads TGTGCCAGTAGAGGAACACAGGGGATTTCTGGGGCCAACGTCCTGACTTTC. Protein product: CASRGTQGISGANVLTF.

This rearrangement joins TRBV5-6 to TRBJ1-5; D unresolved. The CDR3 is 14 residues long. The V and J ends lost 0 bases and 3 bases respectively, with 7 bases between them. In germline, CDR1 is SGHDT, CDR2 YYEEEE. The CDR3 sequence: CASSLAGLNQPQHF. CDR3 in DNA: TGTGCCAGCAGCTTGGCTGGCCTCAATCAGCCCCAGCATTTT.

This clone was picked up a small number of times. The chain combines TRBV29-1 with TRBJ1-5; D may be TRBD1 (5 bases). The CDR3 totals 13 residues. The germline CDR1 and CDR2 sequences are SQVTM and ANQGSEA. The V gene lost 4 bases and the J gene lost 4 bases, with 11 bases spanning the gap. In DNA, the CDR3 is TGCAGCGTTGGAAGACAGAGAAATCAGCCCCAGCATTTT. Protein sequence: CSVGRQRNQPQHF.

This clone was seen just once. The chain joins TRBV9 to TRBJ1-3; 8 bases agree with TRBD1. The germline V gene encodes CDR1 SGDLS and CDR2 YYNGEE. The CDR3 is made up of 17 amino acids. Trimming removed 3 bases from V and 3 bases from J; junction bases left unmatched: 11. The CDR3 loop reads CASSGGRGQVGGNTIYF. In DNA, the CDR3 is TGTGCCAGCAGCGGGGGCAGGGGGCAAGTAGGTGGAAACACCATATATTTT.

The DNA for the CDR3 is TGTGCCAGCTCACGGGCAACAGGGGGGCGGACTGAAGCTTTCTTT. Its protein product is CASSRATGGRTEAFF. This rearrangement joins TRBV18 to TRBJ1-1, with 8 bases matching TRBD1. The length of the CDR3 is 15 residues. In germline, CDR1 is KGHSH, CDR2 LQKENI. Trimming cost V 4 bases and J 5 bases; bases outside gene matches: 9.

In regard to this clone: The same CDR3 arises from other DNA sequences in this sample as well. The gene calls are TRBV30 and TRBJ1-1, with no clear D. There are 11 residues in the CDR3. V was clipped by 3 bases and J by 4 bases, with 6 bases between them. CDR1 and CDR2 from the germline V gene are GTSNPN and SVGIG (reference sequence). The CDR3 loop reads CAWSRGTEAFF. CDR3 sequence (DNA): TGTGCCTGGAGCCGGGGCACTGAAGCTTTCTTT. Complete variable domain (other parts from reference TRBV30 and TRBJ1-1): SQTIHQWPATLVQPVGSPLSLECTVEGTSNPNLYWYRQAAGRGLQLLFYSVGIGQISSEVPQNLSASRPQDRQFILSSKKLLLSDSGFYLCAWSRGTEAFFGQGTRLTVV.

The CDR3 is CASSGQGVNYGYTF. CDR3 nucleotide sequence: TGCGCCAGCAGTGGGCAGGGGGTTAACTATGGCTACACCTTC. J is TRBJ1-2 and V is TRBV10-2, with 7 bases lining up with TRBD1. Germline V gene sequence: CDR1 WSHSY, CDR2 SAAADI. Trimming cost V 4 bases and J 1 base; bases outside gene matches: 3. The CDR3 length is 14 residues.

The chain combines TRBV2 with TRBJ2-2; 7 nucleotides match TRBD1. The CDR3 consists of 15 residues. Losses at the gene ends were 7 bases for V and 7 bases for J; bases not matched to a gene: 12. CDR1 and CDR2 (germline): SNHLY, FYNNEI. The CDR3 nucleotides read TGTGCCAGCAAAGTGCAGGGGGTATCTGGCGGGGAGCTGTTTTTT. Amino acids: CASKVQGVSGGELFF.

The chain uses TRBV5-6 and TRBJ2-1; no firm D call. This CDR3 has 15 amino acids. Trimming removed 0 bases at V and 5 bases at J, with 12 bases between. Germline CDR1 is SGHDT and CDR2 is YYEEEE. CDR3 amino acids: CASSLASFSHNEQFF. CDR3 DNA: TGTGCCAGCAGCTTGGCCAGTTTTTCCCACAATGAGCAGTTCTTC.

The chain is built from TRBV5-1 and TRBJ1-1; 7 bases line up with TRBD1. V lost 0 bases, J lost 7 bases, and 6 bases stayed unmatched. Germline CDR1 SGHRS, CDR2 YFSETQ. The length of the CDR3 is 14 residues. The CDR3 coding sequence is TGCGCCAGCAGCTTGGGGCAACAGGGGTATGAAGCTTTCTTT. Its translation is CASSLGQQGYEAFF.

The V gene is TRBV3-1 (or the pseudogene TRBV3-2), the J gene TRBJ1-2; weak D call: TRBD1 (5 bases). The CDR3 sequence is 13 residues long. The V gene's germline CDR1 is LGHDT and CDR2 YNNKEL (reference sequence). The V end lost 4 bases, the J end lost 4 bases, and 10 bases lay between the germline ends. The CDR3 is CASSLTGFYGYTF. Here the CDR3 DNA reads TGTGCCAGCAGCCTAACAGGTTTCTATGGCTACACCTTC.

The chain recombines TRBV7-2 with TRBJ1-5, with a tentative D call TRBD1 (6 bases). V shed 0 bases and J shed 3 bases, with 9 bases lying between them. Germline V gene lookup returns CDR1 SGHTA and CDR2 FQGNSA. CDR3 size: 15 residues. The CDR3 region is CASSLATGVNQPQHF. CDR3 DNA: TGTGCCAGCAGCTTAGCGACAGGAGTCAATCAGCCCCAGCATTTT.

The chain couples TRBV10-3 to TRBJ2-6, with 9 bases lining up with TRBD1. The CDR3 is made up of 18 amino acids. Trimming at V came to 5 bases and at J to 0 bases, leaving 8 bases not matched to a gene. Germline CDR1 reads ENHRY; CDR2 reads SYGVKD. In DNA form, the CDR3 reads TGTGCCATCAGTCCGGGACAGGGCACTTCCTCTGGGGCCAACGTCCTGACTTTC. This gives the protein CAISPGQGTSSGANVLTF.

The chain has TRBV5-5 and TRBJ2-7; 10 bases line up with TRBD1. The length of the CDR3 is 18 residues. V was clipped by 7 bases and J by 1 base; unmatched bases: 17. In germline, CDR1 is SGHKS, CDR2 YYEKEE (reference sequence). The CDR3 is CASDTRQGAWRGSYEQYF. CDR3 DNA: TGTGCCAGCGATACTCGACAGGGGGCCTGGCGGGGTTCCTACGAGCAGTACTTC.

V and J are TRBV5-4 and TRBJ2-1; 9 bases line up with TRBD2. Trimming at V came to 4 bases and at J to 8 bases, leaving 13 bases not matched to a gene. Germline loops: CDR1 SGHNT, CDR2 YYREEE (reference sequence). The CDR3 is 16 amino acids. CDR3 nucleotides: TGTGCCAGCAGCCCGTGGTGGCGGGGGGGCGATGATGAGCAGTTCTTC. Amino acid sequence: CASSPWWRGGDDEQFF.

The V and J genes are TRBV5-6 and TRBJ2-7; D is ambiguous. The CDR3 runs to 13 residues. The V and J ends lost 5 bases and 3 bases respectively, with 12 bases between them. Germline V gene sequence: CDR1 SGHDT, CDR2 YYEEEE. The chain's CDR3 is CASSSRSNYEQYF. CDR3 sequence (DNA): TGTGCCAGCAGTTCGCGGTCAAACTACGAGCAGTACTTC.

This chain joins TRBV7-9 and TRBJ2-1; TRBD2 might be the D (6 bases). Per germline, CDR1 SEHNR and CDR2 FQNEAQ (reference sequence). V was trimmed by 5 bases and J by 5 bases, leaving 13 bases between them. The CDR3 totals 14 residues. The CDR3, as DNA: TGTGCCAGCAGCCCGGGGGACTGGGACAATGAGCAGTTCTTC. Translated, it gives CASSPGDWDNEQFF.

The CDR3 is CASKFLAGGRSTDTQYF. The CDR3 DNA sequence: TGTGCCAGCAAATTCCTAGCGGGGGGGCGGAGCACAGATACGCAGTATTTT. The chain is built from TRBV27 and TRBJ2-3, with 12 positions matching TRBD2. This CDR3 region has 17 residues. V was clipped by 7 bases and J by 0 bases; unmatched bases: 8. Per germline, CDR1 MNHEY and CDR2 SMNVEV (reference sequence).

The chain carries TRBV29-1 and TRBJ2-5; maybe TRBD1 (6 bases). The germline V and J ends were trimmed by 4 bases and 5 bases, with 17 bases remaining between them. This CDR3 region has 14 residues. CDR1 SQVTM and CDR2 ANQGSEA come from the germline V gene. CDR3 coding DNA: TGCAGCGTTGGAGAGAGACAGGCCGGCGAGACCCAGTACTTC. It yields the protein CSVGERQAGETQYF.

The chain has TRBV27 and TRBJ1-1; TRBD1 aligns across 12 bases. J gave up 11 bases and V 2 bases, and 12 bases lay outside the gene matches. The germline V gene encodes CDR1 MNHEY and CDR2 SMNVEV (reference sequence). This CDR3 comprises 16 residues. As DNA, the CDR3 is TGTGCCAGCAGTTTAAGCCCGGGACAGGGGGCGCGGGGTGCTTTCTTT. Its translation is CASSLSPGQGARGAFF.

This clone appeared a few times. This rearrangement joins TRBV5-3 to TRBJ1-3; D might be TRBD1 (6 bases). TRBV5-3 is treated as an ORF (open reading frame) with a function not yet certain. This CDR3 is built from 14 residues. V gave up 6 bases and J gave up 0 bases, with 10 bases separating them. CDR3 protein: CARNTGSSGNTIYF. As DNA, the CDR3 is TGTGCCAGAAACACAGGGAGCTCTGGAAACACCATATATTTT.

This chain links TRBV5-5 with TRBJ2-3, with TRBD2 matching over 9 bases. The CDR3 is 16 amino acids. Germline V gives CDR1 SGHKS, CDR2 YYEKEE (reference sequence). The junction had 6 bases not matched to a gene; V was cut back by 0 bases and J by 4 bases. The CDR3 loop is CASSLDLAGTPDTQYF. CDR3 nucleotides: TGTGCCAGCAGCTTGGATCTAGCGGGGACCCCAGATACGCAGTATTTT.